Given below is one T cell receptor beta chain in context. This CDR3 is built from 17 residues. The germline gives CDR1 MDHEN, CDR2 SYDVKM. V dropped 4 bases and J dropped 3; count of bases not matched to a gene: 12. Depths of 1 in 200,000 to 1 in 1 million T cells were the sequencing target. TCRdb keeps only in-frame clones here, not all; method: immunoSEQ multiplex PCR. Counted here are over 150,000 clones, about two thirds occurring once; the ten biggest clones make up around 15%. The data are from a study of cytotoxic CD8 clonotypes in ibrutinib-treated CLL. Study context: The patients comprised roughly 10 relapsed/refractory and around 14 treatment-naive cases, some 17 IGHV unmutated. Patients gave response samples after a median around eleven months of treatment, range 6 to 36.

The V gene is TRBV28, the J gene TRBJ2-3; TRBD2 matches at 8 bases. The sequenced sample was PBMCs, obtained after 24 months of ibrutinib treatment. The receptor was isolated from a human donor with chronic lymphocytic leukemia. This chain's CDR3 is CASSYGSGAGGTDTQYF. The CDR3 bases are TGTGCCAGCAGTTACGGGTCCGGGGCGGGAGGTACAGATACGCAGTATTTT.